This T cell receptor (beta chain) was captured in a study of siplizumab effects on memory and regulatory T cells. The CDR3 extends over 15 amino acids. V was pared by 2 bases and J by 5 bases, with 7 bases of the junction left unmatched. CDR1 is SGHDT, CDR2 YYEEEE, per germline. This clone was recorded once. Data came from immunoSEQ multiplex PCR; TCRdb stores just in-frame clones and leaves some out. The table has about 120,000 clones, roughly 94% seen once; the top ten hold 1.5% to 2%. The clonotype was recovered from a human donor in good health. The V call is TRBV5-6, the J call TRBJ2-7, with TRBD1 matching 10 bases. The material sequenced was non-Treg CD4+ T cells sorted from blood. CDR3 in amino acids: CASSFPGTGVDEQYF. CDR3 nucleotides: TGTGCCAGCAGCTTTCCCGGGACAGGGGTGGACGAGCAGTACTTC.